These 8 T cell receptor beta chains share one sample of origin, sequenced in a study of blood T cells in healthy people across ages. PCR was performed a second time for about 6 to 12 cycles using a sample-barcoded 5' primer and a J-beta primer mix. TCRdb re-analysed the 5' RACE reads in MiXCR, keeping a single row per CDR3 protein. The table records about 780,000 distinct CDR3 sequences, roughly 24% of them present only once. These records were also assigned to another study, of T cells of mothers and their children.

Sequencing was carried out using blood. These TCRs come from a boy younger than 18 in good health.

This chain joins TRBV7-3 and TRBJ2-1; 15 nucleotides match TRBD2. CDR3 length: 14 amino acids. The J segment lost 13 bases and the V segment lost 4 bases, leaving 5 bases of the junction unmatched. The V gene's germline CDR1 is SGHTA and CDR2 FQGTGA. The CDR3 coding sequence is TGTGCCAGCAGCTCTCGGACTAGCGGGGGGGCACAGTTCTTC. Translation gives CASSSRTSGGAQFF.

In its sample, this clonotype was seen a few times. The chain is built from TRBV7-2 and TRBJ2-7, with a possible D match to TRBD2 (6 bases). Trimming took 5 bases from V and 0 from J, leaving 14 bases between them. The CDR3 runs 15 residues. Germline V gene data show CDR1 as SGHTA and CDR2 as FQGNSA. The CDR3 loop is CASSLGPGDSYEQYF. DNA for the CDR3: TGTGCCAGCAGCCTCGGCCCGGGGGACTCCTACGAGCAGTACTTC.

J is TRBJ1-2 and V is TRBV12-3 or TRBV12-4; the D gene is possibly TRBD1 (6 bases). The CDR3 consists of 14 residues. V lost 5 bases and J 6 bases, leaving 16 bases between the germline ends. CDR3 sequence reads: CASSPRTALDGYTF. DNA for the CDR3: TGTGCCAGCAGTCCACGGACAGCCCTCGATGGCTACACCTTC.

This clonotype turned up a few times. The rearrangement joins TRBV4-1 to TRBJ1-4, with D tentatively TRBD1 (6 bases). The CDR3 is made up of 15 amino acids. Trimming took 1 base from V and 8 from J, leaving 14 bases between them. The germline V gene has CDR1 MGHRA and CDR2 YSYEKL. DNA of the CDR3: TGCGCCAGCAGCCAAGGGGGGGCAGGTAGCGAAAAACTGTTTTTT. Translated, it gives CASSQGGAGSEKLFF.

The chain uses TRBV6-6 and TRBJ2-3, with TRBD2 matching 11 bases. The V gene end was trimmed by 2 bases and the J gene end by 4 bases; junction bases not matched to a gene: 2. This CDR3 is built from 15 residues. Germline V lookup: CDR1 MNHNY, CDR2 SVGAGI (reference sequence). The CDR3 spells CASSYLSGGADTQYF. The CDR3 region has the DNA TGTGCCAGCAGTTACCTTAGCGGGGGGGCAGATACGCAGTATTTT.

The chain joins TRBV29-1 to TRBJ1-4, with D hard to call. Trimming took off 6 bases at V and 9 bases at J, with 14 bases between the two ends. The CDR3 runs to 12 residues. Germline V gene lookup returns CDR1 SQVTM and CDR2 ANQGSEA. DNA for the CDR3: TGCAGCGTAGACGAAGGGTTTAAAAAACTGTTTTTT. The encoded protein is CSVDEGFKKLFF.

This clonotype was seen more than once but under ten times. One end of the junction fails to match germline, which may point to a read error. The rearrangement joins TRBV12-3 or TRBV12-4 to TRBJ2-5, with TRBD1 as a possible D gene (5 bases). The J call may be in error: the DNA end matches TRBJ2-1 better. CDR3 size: 12 residues. The CDR3 spells CAGSRTYNEQFF. CDR3 DNA: TGTGCCGGCAGTCGGACATACAATGAGCAGTTCTTC.

The rearrangement links TRBV7-3 to TRBJ2-5, with 8 nucleotides matching TRBD2. The J call is in doubt because the DNA end fits TRBJ2-1 better. This CDR3 region has 14 residues. Germline V gene lookup returns CDR1 SGHTA and CDR2 FQGTGA. CDR3 protein: CASSNNGGADEQFF. The CDR3 region has the DNA TGTGCCAGCAGCAACAACGGGGGGGCCGATGAGCAGTTCTTC.